Listed below are T cell receptor beta chains from one sample, sequenced in a study of radiation and T cells in renal cell carcinoma. Here immunoSEQ multiplex PCR was the method, and the copy in TCRdb shows in-frame clones only, minus some. The sample lists about 130,000 clones, 85% to 90% occurring once. The sample here was blood, taken from a patient whose treatment included radiotherapy and nephrectomy. The receptors here all came from an older woman with renal cell carcinoma. Each CDR3 is given with its conserved first and last residue. Each record gives: clone size, V gene, J gene, CDR3 length, D gene, CDR3 DNA, CDR3 protein. D genes are given only for firm matches. Rows give clone size only sometimes, using once, few, many, or a class for an expanded clone.

.,TRBV27,TRBJ2-7,14,TRBD1,TGTGCCAGCACAAGGACAGGGGGCCTCTACGAGCAGTACTTC,CASTRTGGLYEQYF
once,TRBV6-5,TRBJ2-7,14,.,TGTGCCAGCAGTTCCGGGTCCTTCTGGGGCGAGCAGTACTTC,CASSSGSFWGEQYF
.,TRBV5-1,TRBJ1-4,16,.,TGCGCCAGCAGCTACACCACATCCGCAACTAATGAAAAACTGTTTTTT,CASSYTTSATNEKLFF
.,TRBV2,TRBJ2-4,13,TRBD2,TGTGCCAGCATCGGGGCGGGGGGTTACATTCAGTACTTC,CASIGAGGYIQYF
.,TRBV29-1,TRBJ1-1,11,.,TGCAGCGTTAACGGGAACACTGAAGCTTTCTTT,CSVNGNTEAFF
.,TRBV6-1,TRBJ2-5,13,.,TGTGCCAGCAGTGCAACTAGTTGGGAGACCCAGTACTTC,CASSATSWETQYF
.,TRBV7-6,TRBJ2-3,17,TRBD2,TGTGCCAGCAGCTCCGGGACTAGCGCTTCTAGCACAGATACGCAGTATTTT,CASSSGTSASSTDTQYF
once,TRBV6-5,TRBJ2-1,14,.,TGTGCCAGCAGTTACGAGGGGCAATACAATGAGCAGTTCTTC,CASSYEGQYNEQFF
.,TRBV30,TRBJ2-7,15,TRBD2,TGTGCCTGGAGTTGGACTAGCGGGGGGCCATACGAGCAGTACTTC,CAWSWTSGGPYEQYF
.,TRBV5-4,TRBJ1-2,13,.,TGTGCCAGCAGCTTGGGGACAGCCTATGGCTACACCTTC,CASSLGTAYGYTF
.,TRBV6-1,TRBJ2-5,14,.,TGTGCCACCTCCTGGGGGGGACAAGAAGAGACCCAGTACTTC,CATSWGGQEETQYF
few,TRBV7-3,TRBJ1-1,16,.,TGTGCCAGCAGTCCTTCGGCACACAGGTTCTCCACTGAAGCTTTCTTT,CASSPSAHRFSTEAFF
.,TRBV27,TRBJ2-7,11,.,TGTGCCAGCAGATCAGGGGAAGAGCAGTACTTC,CASRSGEEQYF
.,TRBV9,TRBJ1-6,13,.,TGTGCCAGCAGCGGGACAGATAATTCACCCCTCCACTTT,CASSGTDNSPLHF
.,TRBV5-4,TRBJ2-7,13,TRBD2,TGTGCCAGCAGCCGGACTAGTGCAGACGAGCAGTACTTC,CASSRTSADEQYF
.,TRBV6-5,TRBJ2-6,15,.,TGTGCCAGCAGTCCGGTTGTCTTGAGGGCCAACGTCCTGACTTTC,CASSPVVLRANVLTF
.,TRBV6-5,TRBJ2-2,14,.,TGTGCCACCAGGAGCGGCACGAACACCGGGGAGCTGTTTTTT,CATRSGTNTGELFF
.,TRBV18,TRBJ2-5,17,.,TGTGCCAGCTCAGATAAACCAACAGGGCTCGGCGGGGAGACCCAGTACTTC,CASSDKPTGLGGETQYF
few,TRBV18,TRBJ2-1,14,.,TGTGCCAGCTCCAAAGGTCATTCCTCCAATGAGCAGTTCTTC,CASSKGHSSNEQFF
once,TRBV7-2,TRBJ2-1,16,TRBD2,TGTGCCAGCAGCTCGAACCTAGCGGGGGGGATCTTTGAGCAGTTCTTC,CASSSNLAGGIFEQFF
.,TRBV4-3,TRBJ1-6,16,.,TGCGCCAGCAGCCAAGCGGCAGGACTAGCTTGGTCACCCCTCCACTTT,CASSQAAGLAWSPLHF
.,TRBV5-6,TRBJ2-1,12,.,TGTGCCAGCAGCTTGCGCTACAATGAGCAGTTCTTC,CASSLRYNEQFF
.,TRBV5-1,TRBJ2-2,14,.,TGCGCCAGCAGCTTGACGTCGAACACCGGGGAGCTGTTTTTT,CASSLTSNTGELFF
.,TRBV5-4,TRBJ2-7,14,TRBD1,TGTGCCAGCAGCAGGACAGGGGGCCTGGGCGAGCAGTACTTC,CASSRTGGLGEQYF
.,TRBV2,TRBJ2-3,15,TRBD2,TGTGCCAGCAGTCCTCCTAGCGGGGGGGCGGATACGCAGTATTTT,CASSPPSGGADTQYF
.,TRBV7-2,TRBJ2-1,14,.,TGTGCCAGCAGCTTAACGACAAGTTACAATGAGCAGTTCTTC,CASSLTTSYNEQFF
.,TRBV5-6,TRBJ2-3,16,TRBD2,TGTGCCAGCACCCCGGATCTAGCGGGGGGCACAGATACGCAGTATTTT,CASTPDLAGGTDTQYF
many,TRBV6-4,TRBJ1-2,16,.,TGTGCCAGCAGTGTCGACAGGCTGAAAATGAACTATGGCTACACCTTC,CASSVDRLKMNYGYTF
.,TRBV4-1,TRBJ2-7,16,TRBD2,TGCGCCAGCAGCCAAGAAGTAACTAGCGAGTCCTACGAGCAGTACTTC,CASSQEVTSESYEQYF
.,TRBV6-5,TRBJ1-1,15,.,TGTGCCAGCAGTTACTCCGGGGGGGTGAACACTGAAGCTTTCTTT,CASSYSGGVNTEAFF
.,TRBV4-2,TRBJ2-5,13,.,TGTGCCAGCAGCCAAGGACTAGGGGAGACCCAGTACTTC,CASSQGLGETQYF
.,TRBV30,TRBJ1-5,14,.,TGTGCCTGGAGTCGGGACTCGGCGGATCAGCCCCAGCATTTT,CAWSRDSADQPQHF
.,TRBV5-1,TRBJ2-6,17,.,TGCGCCAGCAGGGCCCAGGGGTATTCCTCTGGGGCCAACGTCCTGACTTTC,CASRAQGYSSGANVLTF
.,TRBV28,TRBJ2-1,16,.,TGTGCCAGCAGTTCCCCGCTAGCGTTCTCCTACAATGAGCAGTTCTTC,CASSSPLAFSYNEQFF
.,TRBV10-3,TRBJ2-1,14,TRBD2,TGTGCCATCAGAGCTAGCGGGGGGGACAATGAGCAGTTCTTC,CAIRASGGDNEQFF
.,TRBV10-3,TRBJ1-2,13,.,TGTGCCATCAGTGAGGGGACGGACTATGGCTACACCTTC,CAISEGTDYGYTF
.,TRBV6-4,TRBJ2-6,16,.,TGTGCCAGCAGTGACTCAGGGCGCTCTGGGGCCAACGTCCTGACTTTC,CASSDSGRSGANVLTF
once,TRBV19,TRBJ1-5,18,TRBD1,TGTGCCAGTAGTATAAGAAGGACAGGGGGCGTGGGCAATCAGCCCCAGCATTTT,CASSIRRTGGVGNQPQHF
.,TRBV30,TRBJ1-2,13,TRBD1,TGTGCCTGGACAGGAAACAGGGGTTACGGCTACACCTTC,CAWTGNRGYGYTF
.,TRBV9,TRBJ2-2,15,.,TGTGCCAGCAGCGTAGCTGAGGGGCTGGTCGGGGAGCTGTTTTTT,CASSVAEGLVGELFF
few,TRBV9,TRBJ2-7,16,.,TGTGCCAGCAGCGTAGGTAGTAGGGGCTCTTTATACGAGCAGTACTTC,CASSVGSRGSLYEQYF
few,TRBV29-1,TRBJ1-1,12,.,TGCAGCGTTGCACGGATGAACACTGAAGCTTTCTTT,CSVARMNTEAFF
.,TRBV30,TRBJ1-4,18,TRBD1,TGTGCCTGGAGCCGATCGTGGGGACAGGGAGTCACTAATGAAAAACTGTTTTTT,CAWSRSWGQGVTNEKLFF
.,TRBV19,TRBJ1-6,17,TRBD1,TGTGCCAGTAGTGGAGACAGGGGAAAAGTCAATAATTCACCCCTCCACTTT,CASSGDRGKVNNSPLHF